The entry below gives a single T cell receptor (beta chain) sequence along with its context. The antigen is unknown. The data belong to a study of T cell responses to AZD1222 COVID-19 vaccine. General study findings and limits: Targeting of unmutated variant regions was reportedly seen in nearly half of spike-specific TCRs.

Clones were sequenced by immunoSEQ multiplex PCR, and TCRdb holds only the in-frame ones, with some missing. The sample includes under 110,000 clones, more than 70% seen only once; the top ten take over 1.2%. The ends were cut back, 1 base at V and 2 bases at J, with 14 bases in the middle. Germline CDR1 LGHNA, CDR2 YNFKEQ. CDR3 length: 16 amino acids. The sample consisted of peripheral blood, taken on day 0 of AZD1222 vaccination. V is TRBV4-2 and J is TRBJ1-2; TRBD1 might be the D (6 bases). This TCR derives from an adult in good health. The CDR3 DNA reads as TGTGCCAGCAGCCAAGGGTCTGGGGACACAAACTATGGCTACACCTTC. This encodes CASSQGSGDTNYGYTF.